This TCR beta chain was found in a study of vaccination and CD4 T cells after COVID-19. Study-wide background: The convalescent group had six males, four females, seven Caucasians, two Asians, one multiracial. At a median around 65 days (range 14 to 241) after dose two, post-vaccine samples were obtained.

V gave up 5 bases and J gave up 10 bases; unmatched junction bases: 9. The germline gives CDR1 DFQATT, CDR2 SNEGSKA (reference sequence). The CDR3 is made up of 14 amino acids. TCRdb processed the PCR reads anew with MiXCR; each CDR3 protein has one entry. The sample holds 25,000 to 30,000 distinct CDR3 sequences, around 49% seen once. Stated time point: late sampling 161 to 241 days after vaccination in a few convalescent patients. This TCR derives from a human donor who had recovered from COVID-19. Material: CD4+ T cells from blood, obtained about 7 months after SARS-CoV-2 vaccination. The chain couples TRBV20-1 to TRBJ2-7; 15 bases agree with TRBD2. The CDR3: CSAPTGTSGRKQYF. The CDR3 nucleotides read TGCAGTGCTCCAACCGGGACTAGCGGGAGGAAACAGTACTTC.